The 25 T cell receptor beta chains reported below all come from one sample, sequenced in a study of T cell changes during pregnancy in multiple sclerosis (dated by TCRdb to the late 2010s). Library method: the immunoSEQ multiplex PCR assay. Held by TCRdb, this immuneACCESS table contains in-frame sequences only and omits some clones. Under half of the omission traces to an unresolved V gene where checked; the cause of the rest is unknown. The sample records about 40,000 clones, about 90% of which are singletons. The leading ten clones occupy 0.78% of the sample. The sequenced sample was CD4+ T cells from peripheral blood mononuclear cells, obtained before pregnancy. These receptors were collected from a female donor with multiple sclerosis, enrolled in a pregnancy study.

This chain links TRBV28 with TRBJ1-1; 7 bases fit TRBD1. V was pared by 4 bases and J by 0 bases, with 5 bases of the junction left unmatched. The CDR3 sequence is 15 residues long. The germline gives CDR1 MDHEN, CDR2 SYDVKM. CDR3: CASSWDSTMNTEAFF. In DNA form, the CDR3 reads TGTGCCAGCAGTTGGGACAGCACCATGAACACTGAAGCTTTCTTT.

This chain connects TRBV5-1 to TRBJ2-5, with a weak D call TRBD1 (6 bases). CDR1 and CDR2 from the germline V gene are SGHRS and YFSETQ. The CDR3 spans 15 residues. Trimming pared 6 bases from V and 3 bases from J, leaving 18 bases between. The CDR3, as DNA: TGCGCCAGCAAGCTAGGACAGTCGCTGAAAGAGACCCAGTACTTC. It encodes CASKLGQSLKETQYF.

The J gene is TRBJ2-1, the V gene TRBV5-4, with D unresolved. There are 18 residues in the CDR3. The V gene lost 4 bases and the J gene lost 4 bases, with 24 bases spanning the gap. Germline assignment: CDR1 SGHNT and CDR2 YYREEE (reference sequence). In DNA, the CDR3 is TGTGCCAGCAGCCCACGTCAGAGTAGCTTAGGATCGTACAATGAGCAGTTCTTC. Encoded protein: CASSPRQSSLGSYNEQFF.

The V and J genes are TRBV5-6 and TRBJ2-1; 7 bases fit TRBD2. Germline trimming cut 0 bases from V and 6 bases from J; bases unmatched to any gene: 12. The germline V gene encodes CDR1 SGHDT and CDR2 YYEEEE. This CDR3 region has 17 residues. CDR3 DNA: TGTGCCAGCAGCTTGGGCCTGAGGGGAGGGAGTGCCAATGAGCAGTTCTTC. As protein: CASSLGLRGGSANEQFF.

About this clone: Other DNA sequences within the sample encode an identical CDR3. The rearrangement links TRBV29-1 to TRBJ2-7; the match to TRBD1 covers 10 bases. The CDR3 covers 12 residues. Trimming at V came to 5 bases and at J to 4 bases, leaving 2 bases not matched to a gene. Germline V gene data show CDR1 as SQVTM and CDR2 as ANQGSEA. The CDR3 DNA reads as TGCAGCGTTAGACAGGGGGCTTACGAGCAGTACTTC. Protein product: CSVRQGAYEQYF.

The chain joins TRBV27 to TRBJ2-1, with TRBD1 matching over 8 bases. Looked up from germline, CDR1 is MNHEY and CDR2 is SMNVEV (reference sequence). The J segment lost 4 bases and the V segment lost 7 bases, leaving 12 bases of the junction unmatched. The CDR3 runs to 16 residues. The CDR3: CASTDHRDRRYNEQFF. CDR3 nucleotides: TGTGCCAGCACTGATCACCGGGACAGGAGATACAATGAGCAGTTCTTC.

This chain connects TRBV2 to TRBJ1-5, with 7 bases identical to TRBD1. There are 19 residues in the CDR3. Germline trimming cut 6 bases from V and 0 bases from J; bases unmatched to any gene: 17. Germline CDR1 is SNHLY and CDR2 is FYNNEI. The CDR3 is CASSSLRGPHSSSNQPQHF. The CDR3 bases are TGTGCCAGCAGCTCCTTGAGGGGGCCCCATTCTAGTAGCAATCAGCCCCAGCATTTT.

The chain is built from TRBV11-2 and TRBJ2-7; 8 nucleotides agree with TRBD2. V was clipped by 5 bases and J by 0 bases; unmatched bases: 12. Germline-derived CDR1 and CDR2 are SGHAT and FQNNGV. CDR3 length equals 17 residues. CDR3 region: CASSLLTGGFASYEQYF. The CDR3, as DNA: TGTGCCAGCAGCCTATTAACGGGAGGGTTCGCCTCCTACGAGCAGTACTTC.

V gene TRBV11-2 combines with J gene TRBJ1-1; TRBD1 matches at 8 bases. The CDR3 spans 16 residues. The germline CDR1 and CDR2 sequences are SGHAT and FQNNGV. V shed 3 bases and J 1 base; nucleotides not matched to a gene: 7. DNA for the CDR3: TGTGCCAGCAGCTTCCGGACAGGGAATAAGAACACTGAAGCTTTCTTT. Its protein product is CASSFRTGNKNTEAFF.

The chain couples TRBV7-3 to TRBJ1-2, with D perhaps TRBD1 (5 bases). The CDR3 runs 13 residues. V gave up 4 bases and J gave up 4 bases, with 10 bases separating them. Germline V gene sequence: CDR1 SGHTA, CDR2 FQGTGA. DNA for the CDR3: TGTGCCAGCAGCTCGGGGGTGGGCTATGGCTACACCTTC. It specifies CASSSGVGYGYTF.

The gene calls are TRBV18 and TRBJ2-1, with D possibly called TRBD1 or TRBD2 (7 bases each). The V end was cut by 6 bases, the J end by 8 bases, with 14 bases between. This CDR3 region has 13 residues. CDR1 KGHSH and CDR2 LQKENI come from the germline V gene. The CDR3 sequence: CASSPGGRDEQFF. The CDR3 DNA follows: TGTGCCAGCTCCCCAGGGGGGAGGGATGAGCAGTTCTTC. The full variable domain, with the rest looked up from reference TRBV18 and TRBJ2-1, is NAGVMQNPRHLVRRRGQEARLRCSPMKGHSHVYWYRQLPEEGLKFMVYLQKENIIDESGMPKERFSAEFPKEGPSILRIQQVVRGDSAAYFCASSPGGRDEQFFGPGTRLTVL.

This chain connects TRBV21-1 to TRBJ2-1; the DNA was not used to check the table's D call, TRBD1. TRBV21-1 is termed a pseudogene. This CDR3 has 15 residues. The CDR3 DNA follows: TGTGCCAGCAGCGCGACGGGACACCTAGGCGATGAGCAGTTCTTC. This gives the protein CASSATGHLGDEQFF.

This chain links TRBV28 with TRBJ2-7, with 11 nucleotides matching TRBD1. There are 14 residues in the CDR3. Germline CDR1 and CDR2: MDHEN and SYDVKM. V was clipped by 1 base and J by 9 bases; unmatched bases: 5. The chain's CDR3 is CASSLSDRGRSQYF. DNA for the CDR3: TGTGCCAGCAGTTTATCGGACAGGGGGCGTTCGCAGTACTTC.

This rearrangement joins TRBV6-5 to TRBJ2-7, with a weak D call TRBD1 (6 bases). The CDR3 contains 15 residues. Deletions cut 6 bases from V and 3 bases from J, with 18 bases between. Per the germline V gene, CDR1 is MNHEY and CDR2 is SVGAGI. Here the CDR3 reads CASSQGRGFFYEQYF. CDR3 nucleotides: TGTGCCAGCAGCCAGGGCAGGGGTTTTTTCTACGAGCAGTACTTC.

This CDR3 reads CASSFWRGGLGEDTQYF. CDR3 bases: TGTGCCAGCAGTTTCTGGCGAGGGGGACTAGGCGAAGATACGCAGTATTTT. The genes are TRBV28 and TRBJ2-3, with 8 bases aligning to TRBD2. Germline CDR1 is MDHEN and CDR2 is SYDVKM. CDR3 length: 17 amino acids. The V gene end was trimmed by 3 bases and the J gene end by 5 bases; junction bases not matched to a gene: 13.

The V and J genes are TRBV10-3 and TRBJ2-5, with no clear D. Per germline, CDR1 ENHRY and CDR2 SYGVKD. The CDR3 spans 13 residues. Trimming stripped 5 bases from V and 2 bases from J, with 9 bases between. The CDR3, as DNA: TGTGCCATCAGTTTCGAGAGACAAGAGACCCAGTACTTC. Translated: CAISFERQETQYF.

The J gene is TRBJ1-1, the V gene TRBV19; 8 nucleotides match TRBD1. This CDR3 comprises 13 residues. Trimming cost V 6 bases and J 8 bases; bases outside gene matches: 8. Germline V lookup: CDR1 LNHDA, CDR2 SQIVND (reference sequence). CDR3 amino acids: CASSPVDRVEAFF. For the CDR3, the DNA is TGTGCCAGTAGCCCGGTGGACAGGGTGGAAGCTTTCTTT.

This clone has a single count. The rearrangement uses TRBV6-1 and TRBJ2-7; a weak D match, TRBD2 (6 bases). Germline CDR1 reads MNHNS; CDR2 reads SASEGT. This CDR3 is 12 amino acids long. The chain's CDR3 is CASGRQPYEQYF. CDR3 nucleotides: TGTGCTAGCGGAAGACAGCCATACGAGCAGTACTTC.

The V gene is TRBV19, the J gene TRBJ2-3, with 13 bases lining up with TRBD2. CDR1 is LNHDA, CDR2 SQIVND, per germline (reference sequence). CDR3 size: 18 residues. After removal of 5 bases from V and 0 bases from J, the junction contained 8 bases not matched to a gene. The CDR3 DNA reads TGTGCCAGTAGTTCCCGTGGACTAGCGGGAGTTAGCACAGATACGCAGTATTTT. Amino acids: CASSSRGLAGVSTDTQYF.

The rearrangement links TRBV6-5 to TRBJ1-2, with unresolved D. There are 15 residues in the CDR3. CDR1 and CDR2 (germline): MNHEY, SVGAGI. Trimming removed 0 bases at V and 2 bases at J, with 10 bases between. The CDR3 region has the DNA TGTGCCAGCAGTTACTCTCTCAACAGAAACTATGGCTACACCTTC. It is translated as CASSYSLNRNYGYTF.

The chain carries TRBV5-1 and TRBJ2-7; 8 positions agree with TRBD2. The ends lost 2 bases at V and 2 bases at J; junction bases unmatched: 6. Per germline, CDR1 SGHRS and CDR2 YFSETQ. The CDR3 is 15 residues long. The CDR3 loop reads CASSFGGRPPYEQYF. For the CDR3, the DNA is TGCGCCAGCAGCTTCGGCGGGAGGCCCCCCTACGAGCAGTACTTC.

The chain carries TRBV27 and TRBJ2-5; the match to TRBD1 covers 12 bases. The CDR3 is made up of 15 amino acids. The junction had 3 bases not matched to a gene; V was cut back by 6 bases and J by 1 base. CDR1 is MNHEY, CDR2 SMNVEV, per germline (reference sequence). CDR3 nucleotide sequence: TGTGCCAGCAGGGGGGACAGGGGGCGCCAAGAGACCCAGTACTTC. Translation gives CASRGDRGRQETQYF.

The chain carries TRBV7-6 and TRBJ1-3, with a tentative D call TRBD1 (6 bases). CDR3 length: 16 residues. V lost 1 base to trimming and J lost 4 bases, with 14 bases between them. From germline, CDR1 is SGHVS and CDR2 FNYEAQ. As DNA, the CDR3 is TGTGCCAGCAGCTTAGGGAATCCAGGGGTAGGAAACACCATATATTTT. It encodes CASSLGNPGVGNTIYF.

The rearrangement joins TRBV27 to TRBJ1-4; 7 bases align to TRBD1. From germline, CDR1 is MNHEY and CDR2 SMNVEV (reference sequence). The junction had 12 bases not matched to a gene; V was cut back by 5 bases and J by 6 bases. CDR3 length: 16 residues. Here the CDR3 reads CASSGPGGLGHEKLFF. For the CDR3, the DNA is TGTGCCAGCAGTGGCCCAGGGGGTTTGGGTCATGAAAAACTGTTTTTT.

V usage is TRBV7-9 and J usage is TRBJ1-2; 7 nucleotides align to TRBD1. This CDR3 has 16 amino acids. From germline, CDR1 is SEHNR and CDR2 FQNEAQ (reference sequence). V lost 5 bases to trimming and J lost 0 bases; unmatched junction nucleotides: 9. CDR3 amino acids: CASSGFGTASNYGYTF. The CDR3 DNA is TGTGCCAGCAGCGGATTTGGGACAGCCTCTAACTATGGCTACACCTTC. Based on the CDR3 plus reference TRBV7-9 and TRBJ1-2, the full variable domain is DTGVSQNPRHKITKRGQNVTFRCDPISEHNRLYWYRQTLGQGPEFLTYFQNEAQLEKSRLLSDRFSAERPKGSFSTLEIQRTEQGDSAMYLCASSGFGTASNYGYTFGSGTRLTVV.